The entry that follows covers one T cell receptor (beta chain) sequence. The record originates from a study of blood T cell repertoires in COVID-19. In the study overall: Nucleic acid was either cDNA or gDNA, and it came from T cells, B-cell-depleted T cells, or PBMCs.

The germline V gene has CDR1 SGHTA and CDR2 FQGNSA. The CDR3 extends over 15 amino acids. J lost 6 bases, V lost 5 bases, and 9 bases had no gene match. In the source study's methods: Estimated nucleated cell counts came from reference gene primer amplification. Clones were read by immunoSEQ multiplex PCR, and TCRdb kept only the in-frame ones, dropping some. The V and J calls and clone size come from that table; D and trimming were worked out from the DNA. The sample holds more than 250,000 clones, approximately 82% seen once. The chain couples TRBV7-2 to TRBJ2-2; 7 bases are shared with TRBD2. This receptor was taken from a man aged 60 to 69 who had recovered from COVID-19. Sequencing was performed on peripheral blood. Written as DNA, the CDR3 is TGTGCCAGCAGCCTGGCGACTAGCTACTCCGGGGAGCTGTTTTTT. This gives the protein CASSLATSYSGELFF.